This T cell receptor (beta chain) was captured by sequencing in a study of shared clonotypes between healthy human individuals. About the research overall: Every donor yielded three CD4 naive, three CD4 memory, two CD8 naive and one CD8 memory plate.

Study observations and caveats: Between a handful of donors, naive CD4 clonotypes were shared at a level of approximately 5%. Larger richness was generally estimated for naive than memory subsets.

The run depth of the assay was deep. The table came from immunoSEQ multiplex PCR; TCRdb's copy has only in-frame clones and leaves some out. The repertoire holds hundreds of thousands of clones, 90% to 95% seen once, with nearly 25% in the top ten. Naive CD8 cells were CD45RO-negative, positively selected for CCR7, excluding terminally differentiated effector memory CD45RA+ cells. A word on this clone: The antigen is undetermined.

The germline gives CDR1 ENHRY, CDR2 SYGVKD. This CDR3 has 15 residues. Losses at the gene ends were 6 bases for V and 3 bases for J; bases not matched to a gene: 6. The TCR sequence derives from a man aged 25-45 years in good health. The sequencing sample was made of naive CD8+ T cells sorted from blood. This chain uses TRBV10-3 with TRBJ1-1; the match to TRBD1 covers 11 bases. CDR3: CAIRPGQGGDTEAFF. DNA for the CDR3: TGTGCCATCAGACCGGGACAGGGGGGGGACACTGAAGCTTTCTTT.